This T cell receptor (beta chain) is drawn from a study of beta chain features in type 1 diabetes. This clone was detected ten times or more. Germline V gene data show CDR1 as SGHRS and CDR2 as YFSETQ. V lost 6 bases and J lost 5; bases outside the gene matches: 3. The CDR3 runs to 13 residues. Sequenced material consisted of expressed TCRB transcripts (all of the isolated RNA was reverse transcribed). Sequencing was performed with immunoSEQ multiplex PCR; in TCRdb, only in-frame clones are kept and a portion is missing. The data contain 150,000 to 180,000 clones, over 8.5% of them singletons. The receptor comes from a man aged 18 to 30 in good health. The sequenced sample was central memory CD4+ T cells from blood. The chain couples TRBV5-1 to TRBJ2-2; 8 nucleotides align to TRBD1. The chain's CDR3 is CASNRGTTGELFF. The CDR3 DNA follows: TGCGCCAGCAACAGGGGGACGACCGGGGAGCTGTTTTTT.